This T cell receptor beta chain stems from a study of identical twins. Findings of the study overall: Twins' excess sharing was less marked for out-of-frame beta sequences. Fewer insertions characterized abundant cord blood beta clonotypes, whereas memory repertoires showed none.

MiXCR, applied by TCRdb to the 5' RACE reads, yields one record per CDR3 protein. The data hold 400,000 to 550,000 distinct CDR3 sequences, with under 25% observed a single time. This CDR3 is built from 14 residues. The V gene's germline CDR1 is SGHRS and CDR2 YFSETQ. V lost 4 bases, J lost 2 bases, and 6 bases stayed unmatched. A few counts support this clonotype. The antigen is undetermined. The same data also went into a second study, on T cells expressing NK-cell markers. That publication notes: Evidence did not settle whether expanded NKG2C+ T cell clones targeted HCMV.

The sequencing sample was made of CD4+ T cells sorted from blood. This chain joins TRBV5-1 and TRBJ2-7, with 7 bases lining up with TRBD2. The sequence derives from a woman younger than 35 in good health. As DNA, the CDR3 is TGCGCCAGCAGCCCTAGCGGATCTACCTACGAGCAGTACTTC. The encoded protein is CASSPSGSTYEQYF.